This TCR beta chain was captured by sequencing in a study of shared clonotypes between healthy human individuals. Donors comprised healthy HIV-negative adults lacking recent acute infections or vaccinations. The V gene lost 0 bases and the J gene lost 8 bases, with 13 bases spanning the gap. The germline V gene has CDR1 MNHNY and CDR2 SVGAGI (reference sequence). The length of the CDR3 is 15 residues. Assay used: immunoSEQ multiplex PCR; TCRdb lists only in-frame clones, some missing. The data show 400,000 to 600,000 clones, roughly 83% seen once. The V gene is TRBV6-6, the J gene TRBJ1-4; D is ambiguous. The sample consisted of PBMCs. The sequence was collected from a woman aged 35 to 49 in good health. Some clones in this sample may be carry-over from other donors' samples. The CDR3 DNA reads as TGTGCCAGCAGTTACTCGTTCCGGGTAGGCGAAAAACTGTTTTTT. This gives the protein CASSYSFRVGEKLFF.